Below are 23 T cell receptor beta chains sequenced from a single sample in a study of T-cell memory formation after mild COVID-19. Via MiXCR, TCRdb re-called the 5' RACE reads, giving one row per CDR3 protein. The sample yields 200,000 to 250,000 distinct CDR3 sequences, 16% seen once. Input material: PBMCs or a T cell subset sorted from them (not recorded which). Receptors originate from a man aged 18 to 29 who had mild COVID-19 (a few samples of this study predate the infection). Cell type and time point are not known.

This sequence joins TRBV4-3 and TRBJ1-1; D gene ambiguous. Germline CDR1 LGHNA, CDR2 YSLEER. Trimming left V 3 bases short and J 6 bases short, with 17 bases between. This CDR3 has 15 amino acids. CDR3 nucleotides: TGCGCCAGCAGCCAGACGGAGGCCAACCTCGCTGAAGCTTTCTTT. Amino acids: CASSQTEANLAEAFF.

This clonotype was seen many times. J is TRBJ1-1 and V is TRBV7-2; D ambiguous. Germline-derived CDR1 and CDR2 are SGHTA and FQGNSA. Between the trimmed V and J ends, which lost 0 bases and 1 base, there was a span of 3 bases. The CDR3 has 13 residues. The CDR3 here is CASSLARNTEAFF. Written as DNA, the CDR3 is TGTGCCAGCAGCTTAGCGAGGAACACTGAAGCTTTCTTT.

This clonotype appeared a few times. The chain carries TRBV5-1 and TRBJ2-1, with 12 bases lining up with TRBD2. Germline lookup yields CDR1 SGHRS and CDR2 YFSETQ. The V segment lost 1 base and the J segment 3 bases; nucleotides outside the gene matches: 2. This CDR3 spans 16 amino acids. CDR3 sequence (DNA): TGCGCCAGCAGCTTGCCTAGCGGGGGGGACTACAATGAGCAGTTCTTC. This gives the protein CASSLPSGGDYNEQFF.

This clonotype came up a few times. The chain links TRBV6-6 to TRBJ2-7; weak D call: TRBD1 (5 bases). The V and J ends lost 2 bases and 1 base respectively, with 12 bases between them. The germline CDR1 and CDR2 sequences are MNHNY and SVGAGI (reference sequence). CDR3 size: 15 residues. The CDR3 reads CASSYQGIRSYEQYF. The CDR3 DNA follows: TGTGCCAGCAGTTACCAGGGAATTCGGTCCTACGAGCAGTACTTC.

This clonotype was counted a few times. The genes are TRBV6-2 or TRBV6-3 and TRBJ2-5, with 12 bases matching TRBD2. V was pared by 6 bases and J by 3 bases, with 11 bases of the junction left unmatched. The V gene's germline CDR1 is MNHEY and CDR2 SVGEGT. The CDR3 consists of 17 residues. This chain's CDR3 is CASSKGTTSGGEETQYF. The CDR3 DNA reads TGTGCCAGCAGCAAGGGGACGACTAGCGGGGGCGAAGAGACCCAGTACTTC.

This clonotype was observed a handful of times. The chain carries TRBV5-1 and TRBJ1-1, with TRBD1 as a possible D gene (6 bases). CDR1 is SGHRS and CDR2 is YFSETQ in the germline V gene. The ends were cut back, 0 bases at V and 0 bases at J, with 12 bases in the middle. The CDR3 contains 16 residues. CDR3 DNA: TGCGCCAGCAGCTTGGTGTTAAGGGGGTTGAACACTGAAGCTTTCTTT. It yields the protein CASSLVLRGLNTEAFF.

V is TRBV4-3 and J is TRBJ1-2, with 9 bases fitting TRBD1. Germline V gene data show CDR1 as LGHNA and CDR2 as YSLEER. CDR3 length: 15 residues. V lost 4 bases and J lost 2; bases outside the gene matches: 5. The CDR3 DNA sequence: TGCGCCAGCAGCCCCAACAGGGGGCAAAACTATGGCTACACCTTC. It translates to CASSPNRGQNYGYTF.

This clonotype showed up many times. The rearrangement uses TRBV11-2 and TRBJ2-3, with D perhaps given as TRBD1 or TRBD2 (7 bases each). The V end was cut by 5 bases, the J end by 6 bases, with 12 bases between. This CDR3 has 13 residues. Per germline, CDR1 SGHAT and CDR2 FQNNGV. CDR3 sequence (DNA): TGTGCCAGCAGCCAGGGGGAGGGGGATACGCAGTATTTT. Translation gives CASSQGEGDTQYF.

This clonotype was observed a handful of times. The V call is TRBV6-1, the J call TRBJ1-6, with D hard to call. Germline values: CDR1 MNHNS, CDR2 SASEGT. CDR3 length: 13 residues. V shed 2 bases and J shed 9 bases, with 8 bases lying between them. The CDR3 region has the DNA TGTGCCAGCAGTGAAACGGGTGGTTCACCCCTCCACTTT. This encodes CASSETGGSPLHF.

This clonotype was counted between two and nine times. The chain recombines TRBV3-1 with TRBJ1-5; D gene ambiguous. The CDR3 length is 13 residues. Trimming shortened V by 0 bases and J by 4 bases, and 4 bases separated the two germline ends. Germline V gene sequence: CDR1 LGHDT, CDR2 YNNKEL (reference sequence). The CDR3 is CASSQDLNQPQHF. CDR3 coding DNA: TGTGCCAGCAGCCAAGATTTAAATCAGCCCCAGCATTTT.

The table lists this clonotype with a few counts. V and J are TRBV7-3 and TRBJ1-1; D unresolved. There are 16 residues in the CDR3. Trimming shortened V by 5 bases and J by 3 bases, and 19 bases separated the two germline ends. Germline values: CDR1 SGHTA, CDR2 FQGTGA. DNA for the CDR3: TGTGCCAGCAGCCAATACCCTCTGGGGAGGTACACTGAAGCTTTCTTT. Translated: CASSQYPLGRYTEAFF.

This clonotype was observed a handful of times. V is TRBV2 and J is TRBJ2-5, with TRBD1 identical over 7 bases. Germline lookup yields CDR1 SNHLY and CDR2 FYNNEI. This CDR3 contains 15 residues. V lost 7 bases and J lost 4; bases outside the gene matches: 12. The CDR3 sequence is CASMSQPGGGETQYF. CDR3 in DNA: TGTGCCAGCATGAGTCAGCCAGGGGGTGGAGAGACCCAGTACTTC.

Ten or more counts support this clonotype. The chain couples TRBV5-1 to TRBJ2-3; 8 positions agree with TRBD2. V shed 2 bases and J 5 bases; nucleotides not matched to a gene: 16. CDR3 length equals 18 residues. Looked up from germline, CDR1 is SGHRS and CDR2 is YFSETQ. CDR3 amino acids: CASSFRFIQRGHQDTQYF. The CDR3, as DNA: TGCGCCAGCAGCTTTCGGTTTATCCAGCGGGGGCACCAAGATACGCAGTATTTT. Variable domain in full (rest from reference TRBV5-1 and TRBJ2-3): KAGVTQTPRYLIKTRGQQVTLSCSPISGHRSVSWYQQTPGQGLQFLFEYFSETQRNKGNFPGRFSGRQFSNSRSEMNVSTLELGDSALYLCASSFRFIQRGHQDTQYFGPGTRLTVL.

CDR3 residues: CSAASGTGFEKLFF. CDR3 sequence (DNA): TGCAGTGCGGCCTCCGGGACAGGGTTTGAAAAACTGTTTTTT. This chain connects TRBV20-1 to TRBJ1-4; the match to TRBD1 covers 9 bases. The CDR3 is 14 amino acids. Germline lookup yields CDR1 DFQATT and CDR2 SNEGSKA (reference sequence). With V trimmed by 6 bases and J by 7 bases, 9 bases remained unmatched.

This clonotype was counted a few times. The CDR3 DNA is TGTGCCAGCAGAGTTCGGTCTTTAGGGAGCACAGATACGCAGTATTTT. It yields the protein CASRVRSLGSTDTQYF. The chain uses TRBV6-5 and TRBJ2-3; D is unresolved. The CDR3 covers 16 residues. CDR1 is MNHEY, CDR2 SVGAGI, per germline. The germline V and J ends were trimmed by 6 bases and 0 bases, with 16 bases remaining between them.

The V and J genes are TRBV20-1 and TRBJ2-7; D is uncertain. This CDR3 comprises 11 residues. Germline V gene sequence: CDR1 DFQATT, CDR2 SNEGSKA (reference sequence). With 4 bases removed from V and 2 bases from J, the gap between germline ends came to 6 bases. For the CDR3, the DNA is TGCAGTGCTACCCTGACCTACGAGCAGTACTTC. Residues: CSATLTYEQYF.

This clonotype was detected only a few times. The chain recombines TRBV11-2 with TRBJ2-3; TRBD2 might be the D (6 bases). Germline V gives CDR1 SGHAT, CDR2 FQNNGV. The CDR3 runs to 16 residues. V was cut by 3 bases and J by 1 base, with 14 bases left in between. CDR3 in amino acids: CASSFSPRGGTDTQYF. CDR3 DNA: TGTGCCAGCAGCTTTTCCCCGCGGGGAGGCACAGATACGCAGTATTTT.

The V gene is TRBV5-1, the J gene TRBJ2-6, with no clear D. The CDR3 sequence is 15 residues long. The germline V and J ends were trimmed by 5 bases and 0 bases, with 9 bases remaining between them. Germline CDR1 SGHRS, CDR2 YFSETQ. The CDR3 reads CASRVGYSGANVLTF. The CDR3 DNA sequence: TGCGCCAGCAGGGTCGGGTACTCTGGGGCCAACGTCCTGACTTTC.

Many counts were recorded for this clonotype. The CDR3 nucleotides are TGTGCCAGCAGCTTCGGTTATTACACAGATACGCAGTATTTT. As protein: CASSFGYYTDTQYF. The V call is TRBV7-2, the J call TRBJ2-3; D call uncertain. The V end lost 3 bases, the J end lost 2 bases, and 9 bases lay between the germline ends. Germline V gene lookup returns CDR1 SGHTA and CDR2 FQGNSA. The CDR3 has 14 amino acids.

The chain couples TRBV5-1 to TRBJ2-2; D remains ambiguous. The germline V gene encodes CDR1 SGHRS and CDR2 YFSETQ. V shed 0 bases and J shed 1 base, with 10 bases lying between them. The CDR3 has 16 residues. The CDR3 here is CASSLAVQVNTGELFF. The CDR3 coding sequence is TGCGCCAGCAGCTTGGCCGTGCAAGTGAACACCGGGGAGCTGTTTTTT.

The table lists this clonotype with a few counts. The chain's CDR3 is CASSSATQYF. For the CDR3, the DNA is TGTGCCAGCAGTAGCGCTACGCAGTATTTT. The rearrangement links TRBV12-3 or TRBV12-4 to TRBJ2-3; D uncertain. Deletions cut 5 bases from V and 8 bases from J, with 5 bases between. This CDR3 has 10 amino acids.

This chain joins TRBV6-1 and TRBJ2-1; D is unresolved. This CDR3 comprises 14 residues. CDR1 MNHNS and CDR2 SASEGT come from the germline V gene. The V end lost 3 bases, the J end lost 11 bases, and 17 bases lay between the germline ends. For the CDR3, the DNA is TGTGCCAGCAGTGAGCTTCCCTTTTCGGGTAAGCAGTTCTTC. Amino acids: CASSELPFSGKQFF.

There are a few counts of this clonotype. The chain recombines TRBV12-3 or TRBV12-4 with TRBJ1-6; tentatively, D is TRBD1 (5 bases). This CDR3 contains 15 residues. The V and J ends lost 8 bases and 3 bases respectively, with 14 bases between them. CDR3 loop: CASLAAGLYNSPLHF. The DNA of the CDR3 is TGTGCCAGCCTCGCAGCAGGGCTCTATAATTCACCCCTCCACTTT.